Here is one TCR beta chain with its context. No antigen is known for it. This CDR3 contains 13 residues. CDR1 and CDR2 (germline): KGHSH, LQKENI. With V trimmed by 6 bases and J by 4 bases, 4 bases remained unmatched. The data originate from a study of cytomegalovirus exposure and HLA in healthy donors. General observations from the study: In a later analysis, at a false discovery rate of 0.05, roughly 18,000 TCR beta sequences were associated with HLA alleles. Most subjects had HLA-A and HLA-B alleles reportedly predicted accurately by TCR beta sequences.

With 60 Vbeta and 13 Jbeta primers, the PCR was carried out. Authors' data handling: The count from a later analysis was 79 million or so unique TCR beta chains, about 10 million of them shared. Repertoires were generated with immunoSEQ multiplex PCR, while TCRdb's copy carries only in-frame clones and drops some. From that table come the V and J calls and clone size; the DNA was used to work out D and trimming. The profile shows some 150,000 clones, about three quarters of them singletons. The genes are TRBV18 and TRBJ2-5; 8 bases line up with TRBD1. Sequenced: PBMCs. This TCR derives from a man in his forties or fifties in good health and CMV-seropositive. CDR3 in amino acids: CASSSGTGETQYF. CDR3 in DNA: TGTGCCAGCTCCTCCGGGACAGGAGAGACCCAGTACTTC. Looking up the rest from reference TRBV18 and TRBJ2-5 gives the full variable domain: NAGVMQNPRHLVRRRGQEARLRCSPMKGHSHVYWYRQLPEEGLKFMVYLQKENIIDESGMPKERFSAEFPKEGPSILRIQQVVRGDSAAYFCASSSGTGETQYFGPGTRLLVL.